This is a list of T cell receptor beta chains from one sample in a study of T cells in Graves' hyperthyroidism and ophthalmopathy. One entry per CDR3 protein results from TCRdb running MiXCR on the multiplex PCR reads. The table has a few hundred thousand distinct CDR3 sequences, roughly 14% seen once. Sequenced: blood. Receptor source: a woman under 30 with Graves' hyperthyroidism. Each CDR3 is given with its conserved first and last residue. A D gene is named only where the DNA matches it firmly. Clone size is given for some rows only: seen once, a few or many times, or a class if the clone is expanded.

CDR3 DNA: TGTGCCTGGGTGAACAGGCTTCATTCACCCCTCCACTTT
CDR3 protein: CAWVNRLHSPLHF
J gene: TRBJ1-6
D gene: .
V gene: TRBV30
clone size: few

CDR3 DNA: TGCAGTGCTAGAGACCCTGAGACTAGCGGGGAATACAATGAGCAGTTCTTC
CDR3 protein: CSARDPETSGEYNEQFF
J gene: TRBJ2-1
D gene: TRBD2
V gene: TRBV20-1
clone size: .

CDR3 DNA: TGTGCCAGCAGTTATGGGACATATGCCTCAGATACGCAGTATTTT
CDR3 protein: CASSYGTYASDTQYF
J gene: TRBJ2-3
D gene: .
V gene: TRBV6-2/TRBV6-3
clone size: .

CDR3 DNA: TGTGCCATCAGCTGGACTAGCGGGAGTTCCTACAATGAGCAGTTCTTC
CDR3 protein: CAISWTSGSSYNEQFF
J gene: TRBJ2-1
D gene: TRBD2
V gene: TRBV10-3
clone size: many

CDR3 DNA: TGTGCCAGCAGCCCCTCGGGACAGAACTACGAGCAGTACTTC
CDR3 protein: CASSPSGQNYEQYF
J gene: TRBJ2-7
D gene: TRBD1
V gene: TRBV11-2
clone size: many

CDR3 DNA: TGTGCCGTCCGAGGACCCAGGGCCGTATACAATGAGCAGTTCTTC
CDR3 protein: CAVRGPRAVYNEQFF
J gene: TRBJ2-1
D gene: .
V gene: TRBV10-3
clone size: few

CDR3 DNA: TGTGCCAGCAGTTACTCAAGGGTCGGCTACACCTTC
CDR3 protein: CASSYSRVGYTF
J gene: TRBJ1-2
D gene: .
V gene: TRBV6-2/TRBV6-3
clone size: many

CDR3 DNA: TGTGCCAGCAGCGTAGGGCCAGGGGGCCCCTATGGCTACACCTTC
CDR3 protein: CASSVGPGGPYGYTF
J gene: TRBJ1-2
D gene: TRBD1
V gene: TRBV9
clone size: .

CDR3 DNA: TGCGCCAGCAGCTTGGCAGCTAGCGGAAACACAGATACGCAGTATTTT
CDR3 protein: CASSLAASGNTDTQYF
J gene: TRBJ2-3
D gene: TRBD2
V gene: TRBV5-1
clone size: .

CDR3 DNA: TGCGCCAGCAGCCAAGTAAAGGACAACACTGAAGCTTTCTTT
CDR3 protein: CASSQVKDNTEAFF
J gene: TRBJ1-1
D gene: .
V gene: TRBV4-1
clone size: many

CDR3 DNA: TGTGCCAGCACCCCCTCCCACTCTGGAAACACCATATATTTT
CDR3 protein: CASTPSHSGNTIYF
J gene: TRBJ1-3
D gene: .
V gene: TRBV12-3/TRBV12-4
clone size: .

CDR3 DNA: TGTGCCAGCAGCTTAGTCGGCGCCGGGGAGCTGTTTTTT
CDR3 protein: CASSLVGAGELFF
J gene: TRBJ2-2
D gene: .
V gene: TRBV11-3
clone size: many

CDR3 DNA: TGCGCCAGCAGGACACGAGTCACCGGGGAGCTGTTTTTT
CDR3 protein: CASRTRVTGELFF
J gene: TRBJ2-2
D gene: .
V gene: TRBV5-1
clone size: .

CDR3 DNA: TGTGCCAGCAGCTTGGAATCGGCAGATACGCAGTATTTT
CDR3 protein: CASSLESADTQYF
J gene: TRBJ2-3
D gene: .
V gene: TRBV5-4
clone size: many

CDR3 DNA: TGTGCCAGCAGTTTACTCAATGGCTACACCTTC
CDR3 protein: CASSLLNGYTF
J gene: TRBJ1-2
D gene: .
V gene: TRBV28
clone size: many

CDR3 DNA: TGCAGTGCTAGGGACAGCTCTGGAAACACCATATATTTT
CDR3 protein: CSARDSSGNTIYF
J gene: TRBJ1-3
D gene: .
V gene: TRBV20-1
clone size: many

CDR3 DNA: TGTGCCAGCAGCTTGATGGACAAATACAATGAGCAGTTCTTC
CDR3 protein: CASSLMDKYNEQFF
J gene: TRBJ2-1
D gene: .
V gene: TRBV5-4
clone size: .

CDR3 DNA: TGCAGTGCCCAGGGTCCGTGGGCGGGAGCAGATACGCAGTATTTT
CDR3 protein: CSAQGPWAGADTQYF
J gene: TRBJ2-3
D gene: TRBD2
V gene: TRBV20-1
clone size: many

CDR3 DNA: TGTGCCAGCAGTTATACCCTCTACAATGAGCAGTTCTTC
CDR3 protein: CASSYTLYNEQFF
J gene: TRBJ2-1
D gene: .
V gene: TRBV12-3/TRBV12-4
clone size: many

CDR3 DNA: TGTGCCAGCAGTTTAGGGGACATAGAAGTATATGGCTACACCTTC
CDR3 protein: CASSLGDIEVYGYTF
J gene: TRBJ1-2
D gene: .
V gene: TRBV12-3/TRBV12-4
clone size: many

CDR3 DNA: TGTGCCAGCAGCGTCCAAGGGGCCCGCGGGGATACGCAGTATTTT
CDR3 protein: CASSVQGARGDTQYF
J gene: TRBJ2-3
D gene: .
V gene: TRBV27
clone size: many

CDR3 DNA: TGTGCCAGCAGTCAGCGGACAGGGGGCGAAAGTCAGCCCCAGCATTTT
CDR3 protein: CASSQRTGGESQPQHF
J gene: TRBJ1-5
D gene: TRBD1
V gene: TRBV7-2
clone size: many